The T cell receptor beta chain described here comes from a study of identical twins. TCRdb fed the 5' RACE reads into MiXCR, producing one record per CDR3 protein. The sample shows 1,800,000 or so distinct CDR3 sequences, around 29% of them seen only once. CDR3 length: 16 residues. With 3 bases clipped from V and 3 bases from J, the junction kept 6 bases outside the gene matches. Per germline, CDR1 DFQATT and CDR2 SNEGSKA (reference sequence). Sequencing used cord blood. This receptor was taken from a newborn girl in good health. V gene TRBV20-1 combines with J gene TRBJ2-1, with 12 bases aligning to TRBD2. CDR3 nucleotides: TGCAGTGCTAGGCTACTAGCGGGAGGAATCTACAATGAGCAGTTCTTC. This sequence encodes CSARLLAGGIYNEQFF.